The rows below give T cell receptor beta chains drawn from one sample of a study of blood T cell repertoires in COVID-19. Profiled with immunoSEQ multiplex PCR; TCRdb holds only in-frame clones, not every one. Of 50,000 to 65,000 clones in the sample, 88% were seen once. Source material: peripheral blood. These receptors originate from a man aged 60 to 75 with acute or convalescent COVID-19. The CDR3 runs from the conserved cysteine through the conserved F or W. The D gene is left open where the match is weak. Size tells how often a clone was seen (once, few, many) or the class of an expanded clone, and some rows leave it out.

-,TRBJ2-3,TRBV4-1,TRBD2,CASSQELAAPSSTDTQYF,TGCGCCAGCAGCCAAGAACTAGCGGCCCCTTCGAGCACAGATACGCAGTATTTT
-,TRBJ1-4,TRBV2,TRBD1,CASSGRQGRNEKLFF,TGTGCCAGCAGTGGCCGACAGGGCAGAAATGAAAAACTGTTTTTT
medium-sized,TRBJ1-4,TRBV5-1,-,CASSLTATNEKLFF,TGCGCCAGCAGCTTGACTGCAACTAATGAAAAACTGTTTTTT
once,TRBJ2-7,TRBV3-1/TRBV3-2,TRBD1,CASSQEGTARGYEQYF,TGTGCCAGCAGCCAAGAGGGTACAGCCAGGGGGTACGAGCAGTACTTC
-,TRBJ2-7,TRBV6-6,TRBD1,CASTKRTGGDFYEQYF,TGTGCCAGCACCAAGAGGACAGGGGGCGATTTCTACGAGCAGTACTTC
-,TRBJ2-6,TRBV5-6,TRBD1,CASSRRTGTSSGANVLTF,TGTGCCAGCAGCCGACGGACAGGGACCAGCTCTGGGGCCAACGTCCTGACTTTC
-,TRBJ2-2,TRBV9,TRBD1,CASSRAAGGGELFF,TGTGCCAGCAGCAGGGCAGCAGGGGGCGGGGAGCTGTTTTTT
-,TRBJ2-7,TRBV27,-,CASSSRDSRQDEQYF,TGTGCCAGCAGTTCCCGGGACTCCCGCCAGGACGAGCAGTACTTC
once,TRBJ1-1,TRBV7-3,-,CASSTTGRGMNTEAFF,TGTGCCAGCAGCACCACGGGCCGGGGGATGAACACTGAAGCTTTCTTT
once,TRBJ1-2,TRBV5-4,TRBD1,CASSRGQGMEYGYTF,TGTGCCAGCAGCAGGGGACAGGGGATGGAATATGGCTACACCTTC
-,TRBJ2-3,TRBV9,-,CASSPQSTDTQYF,TGTGCCAGCAGCCCCCAAAGCACAGATACGCAGTATTTT
-,TRBJ1-2,TRBV27,TRBD1,CGLTGEDGYTF,TGTGGGCTAACAGGGGAAGATGGCTACACCTTC
-,TRBJ2-1,TRBV5-1,TRBD2,CASSESGRYNEQFF,TGCGCCAGCAGCGAGAGCGGGAGGTACAATGAGCAGTTCTTC
-,TRBJ2-3,TRBV10-3,-,CAISARELADTQYF,TGTGCCATCAGTGCTCGGGAGCTTGCGGATACGCAGTATTTT
once,TRBJ2-6,TRBV4-2,-,CASSQASVSGANVLTF,TGTGCCAGCAGCCAAGCGTCCGTCTCTGGGGCCAACGTCCTGACTTTC
once,TRBJ1-2,TRBV3-1/TRBV3-2,-,CASSPGGYGYTF,TGTGCCAGCAGCCCCGGGGGCTATGGCTACACCTTC
-,TRBJ2-1,TRBV7-3,TRBD2,CASTKGLAGNNEQFF,TGTGCCAGCACCAAGGGACTAGCGGGCAACAATGAGCAGTTCTTC
-,TRBJ1-2,TRBV27,-,CASSPNRQEINYGYTF,TGTGCCAGCAGTCCAAATCGACAGGAGATTAACTATGGCTACACCTTC
-,TRBJ2-5,TRBV5-1,-,CASSLDRVGETQYF,TGCGCCAGCAGCTTGGACAGGGTGGGAGAGACCCAGTACTTC
-,TRBJ1-5,TRBV27,TRBD1,CASSLIPSTGKDQPQHF,TGTGCCAGCAGTTTAATCCCCTCGACAGGGAAGGATCAGCCCCAGCATTTT
-,TRBJ1-1,TRBV19,-,CASGLSEAFF,TGTGCCAGTGGTCTATCTGAAGCTTTCTTT
-,TRBJ1-1,TRBV5-1,TRBD1,CASSSTGRRETEAFF,TGCGCCAGCAGCTCGACAGGGCGCCGGGAAACTGAAGCTTTCTTT
-,TRBJ2-2,TRBV10-3,TRBD1,CAISESATGGPTGELFF,TGTGCCATCAGTGAGTCGGCAACAGGGGGTCCCACCGGGGAGCTGTTTTTT
-,TRBJ2-7,TRBV9,TRBD2,CASSVDASGSSYEQYF,TGTGCCAGCAGCGTAGACGCTAGCGGGAGTTCCTACGAGCAGTACTTC
-,TRBJ2-7,TRBV6-5,TRBD2,CASSYGLRLADYEQYF,TGTGCCAGCAGTTACGGTCTGCGTCTAGCGGACTACGAGCAGTACTTC
-,TRBJ1-1,TRBV10-3,-,CAVAGDTEAFF,TGTGCCGTTGCGGGCGACACTGAAGCTTTCTTT
few,TRBJ1-3,TRBV10-3,-,CAISEPDRPSGNTIYF,TGTGCCATCAGTGAGCCCGACAGACCCTCTGGAAACACCATATATTTT
-,TRBJ2-3,TRBV29-1,-,CSVVGGTTDTQYF,TGCAGCGTTGTCGGCGGGACTACAGATACGCAGTATTTT
once,TRBJ1-1,TRBV7-6,TRBD1,CASSGEPGQAAEAFF,TGTGCCAGCAGCGGAGAACCGGGACAGGCCGCTGAAGCTTTCTTT
-,TRBJ2-2,TRBV12-5,-,CASGLVHGKGVERELFF,TGTGCTAGTGGTTTGGTACACGGCAAGGGGGTCGAACGGGAGCTGTTTTTT
-,TRBJ2-3,TRBV5-1,-,CASSLVPAGSTDTQYF,TGCGCCAGCAGCTTGGTCCCTGCAGGGAGCACAGATACGCAGTATTTT